This TCR beta chain derives from a study of T cell repertoires in aging, cancer and after chemotherapy. TCR beta rearrangements were amplified from peripheral blood genomic DNA. A mixed TRB-A/B primer pool amplified rearranged TRB by multiplex touch-down PCR. TCRdb processed the multiplex PCR reads anew with MiXCR; each CDR3 protein has one entry. The sample holds 3,500 to 4,500 distinct CDR3 sequences; 25% are singletons and the top ten take roughly 15%. The CDR3 consists of 12 residues. CDR1 is SGHNT, CDR2 YYREEE, per germline (reference sequence). V dropped 2 bases and J dropped 2 bases, with 4 bases sitting between them.

The sample consisted of blood. The rearrangement links TRBV5-4 to TRBJ2-5, with D unclear. This clonotype was sampled from a human donor with a solid tumor. CDR3 region: CASSLLQETQYF. The CDR3, as DNA: TGTGCCAGCAGCTTATTACAAGAGACCCAGTACTTC.